The 27 T cell receptor beta chains in this list originate from one sample, sequenced in a study of blood T cell repertoires in COVID-19. TCRdb's table, derived via immunoSEQ multiplex PCR, lists solely in-frame clones and lacks some. The table records around 150,000 clones, roughly 88% of them present only once. The sample taken for sequencing was peripheral blood. The receptor set was obtained from a man aged 60-69 years with active or convalescent COVID-19.

This chain connects TRBV2 to TRBJ2-2; D is unresolved. Looked up from germline, CDR1 is SNHLY and CDR2 is FYNNEI. The germline V and J ends were trimmed by 1 base and 6 bases, with 6 bases remaining between them. The CDR3 loop spans 13 amino acids. This CDR3 reads CASSEVSPGELFF. The CDR3 DNA is TGTGCCAGCAGTGAAGTGAGTCCCGGGGAGCTGTTTTTT.

The J gene is TRBJ1-1, the V gene TRBV6-2 or TRBV6-3; D is possibly TRBD1 (6 bases). V lost 5 bases to trimming and J lost 6 bases, with 13 bases between them. The CDR3 totals 13 residues. The germline CDR1 and CDR2 sequences are MNHEY and SVGEGT. CDR3 nucleotide sequence: TGTGCCAGCAGTACCCAGGGGAGTTCTGAAGCTTTCTTT. This encodes CASSTQGSSEAFF.

The chain combines TRBV3-1 (or the pseudogene TRBV3-2) with TRBJ2-5; 9 bases fit TRBD1. The J segment lost 5 bases and the V segment lost 5 bases, leaving 6 bases of the junction unmatched. Germline CDR1 reads LGHDT; CDR2 reads YNNKEL (reference sequence). This CDR3 contains 14 residues. The CDR3 reads CASSSGQGRETQYF. The CDR3, as DNA: TGTGCCAGCAGCTCGGGACAGGGAAGGGAGACCCAGTACTTC.

The chain combines TRBV5-1 with TRBJ1-4; 10 bases line up with TRBD1. Germline values: CDR1 SGHRS, CDR2 YFSETQ. The J segment lost 8 bases and the V segment lost 5 bases, leaving 9 bases of the junction unmatched. The CDR3 covers 15 residues. The CDR3 loop reads CASSSTGTGDEKLFF. The CDR3 nucleotides read TGCGCCAGCAGTTCAACCGGGACAGGGGACGAAAAACTGTTTTTT.

The chain uses TRBV4-2 and TRBJ2-1; 13 bases match TRBD2. From germline, CDR1 is LGHNA and CDR2 YNFKEQ. The ends lost 0 bases at V and 10 bases at J; junction bases unmatched: 6. The CDR3 is 16 residues long. CDR3 loop: CASSQELAGGDREQFF. As DNA, the CDR3 is TGTGCCAGCAGCCAAGAACTAGCGGGAGGGGACCGAGAGCAGTTCTTC.

The rearrangement uses TRBV24-1 and TRBJ2-5; D ambiguous. Germline CDR1 is KGHDR and CDR2 is SFDVKD. V was shortened by 3 bases and J by 1 base, with 8 bases between the two germline ends. This CDR3 is built from 14 residues. For the CDR3, the DNA is TGTGCCACCAGTGATAAAAGCTTCCAAGAGACCCAGTACTTC. Amino acids: CATSDKSFQETQYF.

This clone was counted only a few times. This rearrangement joins TRBV29-1 to TRBJ2-3; possibly TRBD2 for D (7 bases). The CDR3 consists of 13 residues. The ends were cut back, 3 bases at V and 5 bases at J, with 12 bases in the middle. CDR1 is SQVTM, CDR2 ANQGSEA, per germline. Here the CDR3 reads CSVDRGAEDTQYF. The CDR3 nucleotides are TGCAGCGTTGATCGGGGGGCTGAAGATACGCAGTATTTT.

The V call is TRBV14, the J call TRBJ2-7; the match to TRBD1 covers 9 bases. CDR1 and CDR2 (germline): SGHDN, FVKESK. The CDR3 is 13 amino acids. Unmatched junction bases numbered 3, after V lost 3 bases and J lost 6 bases. The CDR3: CASSQGQGTEQYF. The CDR3 DNA follows: TGTGCCAGCAGCCAGGGACAGGGCACCGAGCAGTACTTC.

The chain combines TRBV6-5 with TRBJ1-2, with TRBD1 identical over 8 bases. CDR3 length equals 14 residues. Germline V gene lookup returns CDR1 MNHEY and CDR2 SVGAGI. The V and J ends lost 6 bases and 2 bases, in that order; junction bases with no gene match: 5. CDR3 sequence reads: CASSDGQGNYGYTF. As DNA, the CDR3 is TGTGCCAGCAGCGACGGACAGGGCAACTATGGCTACACCTTC.

This rearrangement joins TRBV29-1 to TRBJ1-2, with TRBD1 identical over 9 bases. The CDR3 contains 13 residues. Germline values: CDR1 SQVTM, CDR2 ANQGSEA. V gave up 6 bases and J gave up 6 bases; unmatched junction bases: 8. This chain's CDR3 is CSVSVGQGNGYTF. For the CDR3, the DNA is TGCAGCGTATCTGTGGGACAGGGTAATGGCTACACCTTC.

The V and J genes are TRBV19 and TRBJ2-7; no clear D. Germline lookup yields CDR1 LNHDA and CDR2 SQIVND (reference sequence). This CDR3 spans 13 amino acids. V was shortened by 1 base and J by 2 bases, with 6 bases between the two germline ends. CDR3 in amino acids: CASSIGTTYEQYF. The CDR3 bases are TGTGCCAGTAGTATAGGCACTACCTACGAGCAGTACTTC.

The chain has TRBV6-5 and TRBJ2-1; D is unclear. With 2 bases removed from V and 0 bases from J, the gap between germline ends came to 5 bases. Germline V gene lookup returns CDR1 MNHEY and CDR2 SVGAGI. There are 14 residues in the CDR3. The CDR3 DNA reads TGTGCCAGCAGTTACAAGAGCTCCTACAATGAGCAGTTCTTC. It codes for CASSYKSSYNEQFF.

The V and J genes are TRBV12-3 or TRBV12-4 and TRBJ1-1; D is undetermined. CDR3 length equals 13 residues. Trimming shortened V by 3 bases and J by 6 bases, and 11 bases separated the two germline ends. DNA for the CDR3: TGTGCCAGCAGTTTGAGGGTTTCGGCTGAAGCTTTCTTT. Translated: CASSLRVSAEAFF.

The chain links TRBV19 to TRBJ2-5, with 10 positions matching TRBD2. Germline V gives CDR1 LNHDA, CDR2 SQIVND (reference sequence). Trimming cost V 5 bases and J 5 bases; bases outside gene matches: 11. The CDR3 extends over 16 amino acids. The CDR3 here is CASSSLASGSWETQYF. DNA of the CDR3: TGTGCCAGTAGTTCCTTGGCTAGCGGGAGTTGGGAGACCCAGTACTTC.

The V and J genes are TRBV3-1 (or the pseudogene TRBV3-2) and TRBJ1-1, with D perhaps matching TRBD1 (5 bases). Germline lookup yields CDR1 LGHDT and CDR2 YNNKEL (reference sequence). The CDR3 is 13 residues long. Trimming removed 2 bases from V and 5 bases from J, with 9 bases in between. The CDR3 is CASSQFQGTEAFF. The CDR3 DNA is TGTGCCAGCAGCCAATTTCAGGGAACTGAAGCTTTCTTT.

This chain links TRBV7-3 with TRBJ2-5; perhaps TRBD2 as D (6 bases). V lost 1 base and J 4 bases, leaving 13 bases between the germline ends. This CDR3 is built from 15 residues. Germline V CDR1 and CDR2: SGHTA, FQGTGA. The CDR3 nucleotides are TGTGCCAGCAGCTTAATGGGACTTTCCCTAGAGACCCAGTACTTC. Its protein product is CASSLMGLSLETQYF.

This clone was counted at least ten times. The V gene is TRBV13, the J gene TRBJ1-4, with a possible D match to TRBD1 (5 bases). CDR1 and CDR2 from the germline V gene are PRHDT and FYEKMQ (reference sequence). CDR3 length equals 19 residues. Trimming pared 2 bases from V and 0 bases from J, leaving 19 bases between. CDR3 amino acids: CASSLLLRGEETTNEKLFF. CDR3 in DNA: TGTGCCAGCAGCTTACTGCTGCGGGGCGAAGAGACAACTAATGAAAAACTGTTTTTT.

This chain links TRBV18 with TRBJ2-5; TRBD2 agrees at 13 bases. Germline values: CDR1 KGHSH, CDR2 LQKENI. This CDR3 is built from 15 residues. Trimming removed 4 bases from V and 5 bases from J; junction bases left unmatched: 4. CDR3 sequence: CASSLGLAGVETQYF. In DNA, the CDR3 is TGTGCCAGCTCACTCGGACTAGCGGGAGTGGAGACCCAGTACTTC.

This clone was counted once. This rearrangement joins TRBV19 to TRBJ2-1, with TRBD2 matching 7 bases. The CDR3 has 16 residues. V was pared by 5 bases and J by 0 bases, with 7 bases of the junction left unmatched. CDR1 and CDR2 from the germline V gene are LNHDA and SQIVND (reference sequence). The CDR3 loop is CASSSSGGSSYNEQFF. The CDR3 DNA is TGTGCCAGTAGTTCTAGCGGAGGGAGCTCCTACAATGAGCAGTTCTTC.

The gene calls are TRBV19 and TRBJ1-1; D remains ambiguous. CDR1 is LNHDA and CDR2 is SQIVND in the germline V gene (reference sequence). Trimming stripped 0 bases from V and 2 bases from J, with 10 bases between. The CDR3 contains 15 residues. The CDR3 DNA is TGTGCCAGTAGTATAGAAACACACGCCAACACTGAAGCTTTCTTT. It yields the protein CASSIETHANTEAFF.

The rearrangement uses TRBV27 and TRBJ2-6; D not certain. V lost 5 bases, J lost 0 bases, and 8 bases lay in between. This CDR3 comprises 15 residues. CDR1 and CDR2 from the germline V gene are MNHEY and SMNVEV (reference sequence). The CDR3 region is CASSTYSSGANVLTF. CDR3 in DNA: TGTGCCAGCAGTACCTACAGCTCTGGGGCCAACGTCCTGACTTTC. The full variable domain, completed using reference TRBV27 and TRBJ2-6, is EAQVTQNPRYLITVTGKKLTVTCSQNMNHEYMSWYRQDPGLGLRQIYYSMNVEVTDKGDVPEGYKVSRKEKRNFPLILESPSPNQTSLYFCASSTYSSGANVLTFGAGSRLTVL.

This chain links TRBV18 with TRBJ2-1, with 9 bases aligning to TRBD2. Germline V CDR1 and CDR2: KGHSH, LQKENI. This CDR3 spans 18 amino acids. After removal of 3 bases from V and 0 bases from J, the junction contained 9 bases not matched to a gene. CDR3 bases: TGTGCCAGCTCACCCCCAGGCGGGAGGGCAAACTCCTACAATGAGCAGTTCTTC. Residues: CASSPPGGRANSYNEQFF.

The J gene is TRBJ2-7, the V gene TRBV6-5; 7 bases line up with TRBD1. This CDR3 region has 14 residues. Germline CDR1 reads MNHEY; CDR2 reads SVGAGI. After removal of 2 bases from V and 1 base from J, the junction contained 2 bases not matched to a gene. The CDR3 DNA follows: TGTGCCAGCAGTTACAAGGACAGGTCCTACGAGCAGTACTTC. Its translation: CASSYKDRSYEQYF.

This clone showed up just a few times. This chain links TRBV27 with TRBJ2-7; D is unclear. Germline V gene sequence: CDR1 MNHEY, CDR2 SMNVEV (reference sequence). The CDR3 runs 13 residues. V was shortened by 3 bases and J by 5 bases, with 11 bases between the two germline ends. CDR3 protein: CASSLNPRDEQYF. The CDR3 region has the DNA TGTGCCAGCAGTTTGAACCCCCGGGACGAGCAGTACTTC.

The chain combines TRBV19 with TRBJ1-6; D is perhaps TRBD1 (5 bases). This CDR3 is 16 amino acids long. The ends were cut back, 5 bases at V and 0 bases at J, with 11 bases in the middle. The germline CDR1 and CDR2 sequences are LNHDA and SQIVND (reference sequence). DNA of the CDR3: TGTGCCAGTAGTTTGACAGTCAGCTCCTATAATTCACCCCTCCACTTT. The encoded protein is CASSLTVSSYNSPLHF.

The chain has TRBV4-2 and TRBJ1-1; no definite D call. The V gene's germline CDR1 is LGHNA and CDR2 YNFKEQ. CDR3 size: 14 residues. Trimming removed 1 base at V and 0 bases at J, with 6 bases between. The CDR3, as DNA: TGTGCCAGCAGCCAAGGGAGGATGAACACTGAAGCTTTCTTT. Its protein product is CASSQGRMNTEAFF.

J is TRBJ2-5 and V is TRBV2, with a tentative D call TRBD1 (7 bases). The V gene lost 0 bases and the J gene lost 2 bases, with 10 bases spanning the gap. CDR1 is SNHLY, CDR2 FYNNEI, per germline. CDR3 length: 15 residues. CDR3 sequence (DNA): TGTGCCAGCAGTGAAGCGCAGGGGGGACAAGAGACCCAGTACTTC. Translation: CASSEAQGGQETQYF.